The clone carrying this T cell receptor (beta chain) was counted a few times. The antigen remains undetermined. No patient had received any treatment before thyroid surgery. The data originate from a study of metastatic and nonmetastatic thyroid tumors. Looking at the study overall: Comparison of repertoires was carried out across blood and tumor or nodule tissue from malignant and benign thyroid patients.

Source study methods: For papillary thyroid cancer, a distant-metastasis classifier was constructed from CDR3 differences observed across clinicopathological groups. TCRdb reprocessed the PCR reads via MiXCR. TCRdb, not the original authors, processed these V and J calls. This sample yields approximately 29,000 clones, of which around 30% are seen a single time; 25% to 35% belongs to the top ten. Study-wide findings and caveats: Significantly higher TCR beta diversity was reportedly seen in malignant thyroid tumors than benign nodules, in blood and tumor.

The germline CDR1 and CDR2 sequences are MDHEN and SYDVKM. The CDR3 is made up of 14 amino acids. V trimming: 9 bases; J trimming: 6 bases; junction bases outside the gene matches: 13. The genes are TRBV28 and TRBJ1-2; 7 bases map to TRBD1. The sequence was obtained from a female donor with papillary thyroid cancer or a benign thyroid nodule (not recorded which). Some clones in this sample may be carry-over from other donors' samples. Specimen: blood. Written as DNA, the CDR3 is TGTGCCAGTAACGCCGACAGGGCCGGGGATGGCTACACCTTC. Translated, it gives CASNADRAGDGYTF.